A single TCR beta chain is shown here with its context. The data are from a study of blood T cell repertoires in COVID-19. Overall study: Material from acute and convalescent COVID-19 was sourced from the United States, Italy and Spain.

Per the authors' pipeline: By means of reference gene primer amplification, nucleated cell counts were estimated. The data were produced by immunoSEQ multiplex PCR, yet TCRdb's version contains in-frame clones alone and is incomplete. The DNA was the basis for D and trimming; V, J and clone size are from that table. The sample includes 150,000 to 200,000 clones, around 90% of them seen just once. There are 17 residues in the CDR3. The trim removed 5 bases at V and 0 bases at J, leaving 7 bases unmatched. Germline CDR1 is SEHNR and CDR2 is FQNEAQ (reference sequence). The chain combines TRBV7-9 with TRBJ1-5; 10 nucleotides match TRBD1. Material: peripheral blood. The receptor comes from a man aged 55 to 70 with active or convalescent COVID-19. The CDR3 bases are TGTGCCAGCAGCGAGGGACAGGGGTCCCTTAGCAATCAGCCCCAGCATTTT. The encoded protein is CASSEGQGSLSNQPQHF.